This T cell receptor beta chain came from a study of human T cells and chemical hapten exposure. V shed 6 bases and J shed 8 bases, with 11 bases lying between them. Germline CDR1 is LGHDT and CDR2 is YNNKEL (reference sequence). The CDR3 runs 12 residues. Stated time point: healthy volunteer bleed at 2 weeks. Total RNA was isolated from unfractionated whole blood. The library gave individual cDNA molecules unique molecular identifiers. TCRdb called the RACE reads again in MiXCR, with one record for every CDR3 protein. The data contain 25,000 to 35,000 distinct CDR3 sequences, around 7.4% of them singletons. This clonotype was recorded many times.

The specimen was whole blood. The source is a human donor in good health. Some clones in this sample may be carry-over from other donors' samples. The chain links TRBV3-1 to TRBJ2-1; D might be TRBD1 (6 bases). The CDR3 sequence is CASSNRVHEQFF. CDR3 coding DNA: TGTGCCAGCAGTAACAGGGTCCATGAGCAGTTCTTC.